Shown below are 5 T cell receptor beta chains from a single sample sequenced in a study of cytomegalovirus exposure and HLA in healthy donors. Vbeta (60) and Jbeta (13) primers were used in the PCR. Only in-frame clones appear in the TCRdb table, and some are missing; sequencing was by immunoSEQ multiplex PCR. This sample has 150,000 to 180,000 clones, with about 85% found just once. Specimen: PBMCs. These receptors were collected from a young woman in good health and CMV-seronegative.

The CDR3 protein is CASSLGPGQTGNTIYF. The DNA for the CDR3 is TGTGCCAGCAGCTTGGGCCCAGGGCAAACTGGAAACACCATATATTTT. V is TRBV5-4 and J is TRBJ1-3; maybe TRBD1 (5 bases). The CDR3 extends over 16 amino acids. CDR1 is SGHNT and CDR2 is YYREEE in the germline V gene (reference sequence). Trimming removed 0 bases from V and 2 bases from J, with 12 bases in between. Variable domain in full (rest from reference TRBV5-4 and TRBJ1-3): ETGVTQSPTHLIKTRGQQVTLRCSSQSGHNTVSWYQQALGQGPQFIFQYYREEENGRGNFPPRFSGLQFPNYSSELNVNALELDDSALYLCASSLGPGQTGNTIYFGEGSWLTVV.

The CDR3 sequence is CATSRDPRGVATGNEQFF. The CDR3 DNA reads TGTGCCACCAGCAGAGATCCCCGGGGAGTCGCAACCGGGAATGAGCAGTTCTTC. The chain recombines TRBV15 with TRBJ2-1; perhaps TRBD2 as D (5 bases). The CDR3 runs to 18 residues. V was shortened by 0 bases and J by 7 bases, with 22 bases between the two germline ends. CDR1 and CDR2 (germline): LNHNV, YYDKDF (reference sequence).

This clone was counted once. The rearrangement joins TRBV30 to TRBJ1-2; 9 nucleotides agree with TRBD1. Germline assignment: CDR1 GTSNPN and CDR2 SVGIG (reference sequence). J gave up 6 bases and V 1 base, and 9 bases lay outside the gene matches. The CDR3 has 15 amino acids. CDR3 residues: CAWSADEQGANGYTF. The CDR3, as DNA: TGTGCCTGGAGTGCAGACGAACAGGGGGCCAATGGCTACACCTTC.

The chain recombines TRBV5-1 with TRBJ1-1, with D possibly being TRBD1 (5 bases). From germline, CDR1 is SGHRS and CDR2 YFSETQ. Trimming cost V 4 bases and J 6 bases, with 19 bases left between them. There are 15 residues in the CDR3. The CDR3 here is CASSPGRAWGAEAFF. Here the CDR3 DNA reads TGCGCCAGCAGCCCCGGGCGGGCCTGGGGGGCTGAAGCTTTCTTT.

This clone was seen a handful of times. The CDR3 DNA reads TGTGCCAGTAGTATGGGGACTAGCTCCCCGACCCAGTACTTC. Translation: CASSMGTSSPTQYF. J is TRBJ2-5 and V is TRBV19; TRBD2 matches 9 bases. Germline values: CDR1 LNHDA, CDR2 SQIVND (reference sequence). This CDR3 has 14 residues. Trimming removed 3 bases from V and 7 bases from J; junction bases left unmatched: 6.